Listed below are T cell receptor beta chains from one sample, sequenced in a study of Ad26.COV2.S vaccination and SARS-CoV-2 variants. Clones were read by immunoSEQ multiplex PCR, and TCRdb kept only the in-frame ones, dropping some. Of hundreds of thousands of clones detected, more than 80% appear once; the ten largest clones hold about 1.5%. The sequencing here drew on peripheral blood, taken in a trial of Ad26.COV2.S vaccine versus placebo. The receptors come from a person between 18 and 65 years old who received the Ad26.COV2.S COVID-19 vaccine or a placebo. Each CDR3 is given with its conserved first and last residue. The D gene is left open where the match is weak. Where a row states a size, it is once, few, many or the class of an expanded clone; other rows omit it.

abundance,v_gene,j_gene,d_gene,CDR3nt,CDR3aa
NA,TRBV6-5,TRBJ1-4,TRBD1,TGTGCCAGCAGTTACACTTCCGGGACAGAGGAAAAACTGTTTTTT,CASSYTSGTEEKLFF
NA,TRBV11-2,TRBJ2-7,NA,TGTGCCAGCAGCCATAGGGGAGGGGGCTCCTACGAGCAGTACTTC,CASSHRGGGSYEQYF
many,TRBV19,TRBJ2-5,NA,TGTGCCAGTAGCCTACCCACAGGGGAGACCCAGTACTTC,CASSLPTGETQYF
few,TRBV19,TRBJ1-6,NA,TGTGCCAGTAGTATAGGGGGCGCAAATAATTCACCCCTCCACTTT,CASSIGGANNSPLHF
NA,TRBV7-3,TRBJ2-5,NA,TGTGCCAGCAGCTTTGCAGGGTCCGAGACCCAGTACTTC,CASSFAGSETQYF
few,TRBV2,TRBJ1-1,TRBD1,TGTGCCAGCATGGAAACCGGGACAGCGAACACTGAAGCTTTCTTT,CASMETGTANTEAFF
NA,TRBV19,TRBJ2-1,NA,TGTGCCAGTAGTATACACGGCGGACAGCCCCGCACCTCCTACAATGAGCAGTTCTTC,CASSIHGGQPRTSYNEQFF
once,TRBV6-5,TRBJ1-5,NA,TGTGCCAGCAATCAAAACCGGGGGAATCAGCCCCAGCATTTT,CASNQNRGNQPQHF
NA,TRBV27,TRBJ2-7,NA,TGTGCCAGCAGTTTAGGACCCATAGGCGCCTACGAGCAGTACTTC,CASSLGPIGAYEQYF
NA,TRBV18,TRBJ1-1,NA,TGTGCCAGCTCACCTCTCTACAGCATGAACACTGAAGCTTTCTTT,CASSPLYSMNTEAFF
once,TRBV7-2,TRBJ1-2,NA,TGTGCCAGCAGCCCCCGCGGGTTTGGCTACACCTTC,CASSPRGFGYTF
once,TRBV30,TRBJ2-2,TRBD1,TGTGCCTGGGCCGGGGACAGGGTAGCCGGGGAGCTGTTTTTT,CAWAGDRVAGELFF
NA,TRBV27,TRBJ1-5,NA,TGTGCCAGCAGTTTATGGGGGAATCAGCCCCAGCATTTT,CASSLWGNQPQHF
once,TRBV3-1/TRBV3-2,TRBJ1-1,NA,TGTGCCAGCAGCCAGGGCTGGAACACTGAAGCTTTCTTT,CASSQGWNTEAFF
NA,TRBV10-1,TRBJ2-3,NA,TGCGCCAGCAGTTCAGATAGCACAGATACGCAGTATTTT,CASSSDSTDTQYF
NA,TRBV6-2/TRBV6-3,TRBJ1-4,NA,TGTGCCAGCAGTTACCGGGTACCAACTAATGAAAAACTGTTTTTT,CASSYRVPTNEKLFF
NA,TRBV5-1,TRBJ2-1,TRBD2,TGCGCCAGCAGCACCGGACTAGCGGGCCAGAGGGTGTCCTACAATGAGCAGTTCTTC,CASSTGLAGQRVSYNEQFF
NA,TRBV11-3,TRBJ2-7,NA,TGTGCCAGTCGGTCCCAGTACGAGCAGTACTTC,CASRSQYEQYF
NA,TRBV27,TRBJ2-7,NA,TGTGCCAGCAGCATCTCGCTAGAATTTGGCGAGCAGTACTTC,CASSISLEFGEQYF
NA,TRBV19,TRBJ2-7,TRBD2,TGTGCCAGTAGTTCGCGGGGGGTCCGATACGAGCAGTACTTC,CASSSRGVRYEQYF
NA,TRBV5-4,TRBJ2-3,TRBD2,TGTGCCAGCAGCTTAGGCAGGGACTACACAGATACGCAGTATTTT,CASSLGRDYTDTQYF
NA,TRBV7-9,TRBJ2-2,NA,TGTGCCAGCAGCCGGCGGGCGGGGAACACCGGGGAGCTGTTTTTT,CASSRRAGNTGELFF
few,TRBV15,TRBJ1-5,NA,TGTGCCACCAGCACCCTCGGGGGGGTCGCTCAGCCCCAGCATTTT,CATSTLGGVAQPQHF
NA,TRBV18,TRBJ1-6,TRBD1,TGTGCCAGCTCACCAACAGGGGCCCATAATTCACCCCTCCACTTT,CASSPTGAHNSPLHF
NA,TRBV2,TRBJ2-7,NA,TGTGCCAGCAGTGACTCGGCAGCGAACTACGAGCAGTACTTC,CASSDSAANYEQYF
NA,TRBV29-1,TRBJ2-1,NA,TGCAGCGGCCACAGGGGACTGGGTCCCTACAATGAGCAGTTCTTC,CSGHRGLGPYNEQFF
NA,TRBV3-1/TRBV3-2,TRBJ2-1,NA,TGTGCCAGCACCAGCAGGGGACACTACAATGAGCAGTTCTTC,CASTSRGHYNEQFF
NA,TRBV6-1,TRBJ1-2,TRBD1,TGTGCCAGCAGTGATCCAGGGACAGGGGGGCACTATGGCTACACCTTC,CASSDPGTGGHYGYTF
NA,TRBV7-9,TRBJ2-3,TRBD1,TGTGCCAGCAGCTTAGGGTCGGGACAGGAGGCAGATACGCAGTATTTT,CASSLGSGQEADTQYF